This TCR beta chain was recorded in a study of control samples from healthy donors and cancer patients. This clone has more than one count but fewer than ten. Repertoires were generated with immunoSEQ multiplex PCR, while TCRdb's copy carries only in-frame clones and drops some. The sample has 30,000 or so clones, less than 95% seen once; the top ten hold under 7%. Specimen: blood. The clonotype comes from a man aged 55 to 69 in good health.

CDR3 DNA sequence: TGTGCCACACGAATTGGGGGCAATCAGCCCCAGCATTTT. This translates into CATRIGGNQPQHF. The chain recombines TRBV19 with TRBJ1-5, with D uncertain. The CDR3 has 13 residues. Trimming took 10 bases from V and 2 from J, leaving 12 bases between them. Per germline, CDR1 LNHDA and CDR2 SQIVND (reference sequence).